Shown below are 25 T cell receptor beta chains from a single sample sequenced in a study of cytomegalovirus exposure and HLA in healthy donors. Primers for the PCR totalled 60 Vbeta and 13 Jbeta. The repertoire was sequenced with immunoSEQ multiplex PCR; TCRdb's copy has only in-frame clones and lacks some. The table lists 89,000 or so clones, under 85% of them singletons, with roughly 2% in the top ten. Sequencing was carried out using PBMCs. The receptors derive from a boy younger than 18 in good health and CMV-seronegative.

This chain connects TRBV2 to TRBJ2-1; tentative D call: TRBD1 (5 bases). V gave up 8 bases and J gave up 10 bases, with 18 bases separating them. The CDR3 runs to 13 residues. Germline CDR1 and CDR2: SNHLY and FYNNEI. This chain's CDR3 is CASLEGEINEQFF. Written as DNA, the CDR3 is TGTGCCAGCCTGGAAGGGGAAATAAACGAGCAGTTCTTC.

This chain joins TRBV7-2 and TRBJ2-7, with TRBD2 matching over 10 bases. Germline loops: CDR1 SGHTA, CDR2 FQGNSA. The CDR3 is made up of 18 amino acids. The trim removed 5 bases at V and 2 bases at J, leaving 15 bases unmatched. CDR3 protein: CASSLINIASGSTYEQYF. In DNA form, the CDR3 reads TGTGCCAGCAGCCTAATCAACATAGCTAGCGGGAGCACCTACGAGCAGTACTTC.

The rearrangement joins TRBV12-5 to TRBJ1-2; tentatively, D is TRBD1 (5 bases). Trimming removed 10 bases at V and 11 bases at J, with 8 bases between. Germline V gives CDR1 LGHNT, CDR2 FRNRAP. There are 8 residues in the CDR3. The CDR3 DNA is TGTGCTACCAAGGGGTACACCTTC. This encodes CATKGYTF.

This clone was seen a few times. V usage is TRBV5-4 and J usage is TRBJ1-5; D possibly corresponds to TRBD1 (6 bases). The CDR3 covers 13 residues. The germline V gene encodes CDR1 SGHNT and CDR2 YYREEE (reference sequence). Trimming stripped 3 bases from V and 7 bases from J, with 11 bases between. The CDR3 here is CASSSGQGQPQHF. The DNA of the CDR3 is TGTGCCAGCAGCTCGGGCCAGGGGCAGCCCCAGCATTTT.

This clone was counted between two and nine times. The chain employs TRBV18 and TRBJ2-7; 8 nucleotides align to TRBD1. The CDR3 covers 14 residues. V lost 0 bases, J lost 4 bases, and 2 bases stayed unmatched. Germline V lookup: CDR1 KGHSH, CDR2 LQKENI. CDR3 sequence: CASSPPTGGYEQYF. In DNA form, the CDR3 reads TGTGCCAGCTCACCACCTACAGGGGGGTACGAGCAGTACTTC.

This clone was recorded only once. The CDR3 is CASSPRDGTGPHGYTF. The CDR3 coding sequence is TGCGCCAGCAGCCCTAGGGATGGGACAGGGCCTCATGGCTACACCTTC. V gene TRBV4-1 combines with J gene TRBJ1-2; the match to TRBD1 covers 9 bases. CDR1 is MGHRA, CDR2 YSYEKL, per germline. The CDR3 is 16 amino acids. V lost 4 bases and J lost 6; bases outside the gene matches: 12.

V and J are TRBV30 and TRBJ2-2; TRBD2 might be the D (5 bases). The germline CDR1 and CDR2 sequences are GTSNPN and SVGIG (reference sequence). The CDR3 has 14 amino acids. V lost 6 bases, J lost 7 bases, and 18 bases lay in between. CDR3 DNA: TGTGCCTGTGGAAAAGCGAGGGCTGGCGGGGAGCTGTTTTTT. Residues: CACGKARAGGELFF.

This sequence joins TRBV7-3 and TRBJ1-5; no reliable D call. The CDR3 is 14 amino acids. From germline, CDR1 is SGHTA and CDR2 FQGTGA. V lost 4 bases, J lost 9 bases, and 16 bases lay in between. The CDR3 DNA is TGTGCCAGCAGCTCCCGTGGCACTCGAGGGCCCCAGCATTTT. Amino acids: CASSSRGTRGPQHF.

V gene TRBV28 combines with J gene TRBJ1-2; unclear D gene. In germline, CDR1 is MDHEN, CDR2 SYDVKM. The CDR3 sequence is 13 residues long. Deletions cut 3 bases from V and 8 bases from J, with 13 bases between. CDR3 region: CASSFPPFYGYTF. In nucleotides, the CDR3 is TGTGCCAGCAGTTTTCCTCCTTTCTACGGCTACACCTTC.

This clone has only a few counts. Here the CDR3 DNA reads TGTGCCAGCAGTCACTGGGACAGTTTGAACACTGAAGCTTTCTTT. Protein sequence: CASSHWDSLNTEAFF. The V and J genes are TRBV6-6 and TRBJ1-1, with TRBD1 identical over 7 bases. Germline loops: CDR1 MNHNY, CDR2 SVGAGI (reference sequence). V lost 5 bases and J lost 0; bases outside the gene matches: 6. The CDR3 covers 15 residues.

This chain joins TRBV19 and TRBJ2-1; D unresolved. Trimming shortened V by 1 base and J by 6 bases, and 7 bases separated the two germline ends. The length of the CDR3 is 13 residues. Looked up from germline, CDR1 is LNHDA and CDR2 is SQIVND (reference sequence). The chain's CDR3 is CASSIVIRNEQFF. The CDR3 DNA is TGTGCCAGTAGTATAGTAATCCGCAATGAGCAGTTCTTC.

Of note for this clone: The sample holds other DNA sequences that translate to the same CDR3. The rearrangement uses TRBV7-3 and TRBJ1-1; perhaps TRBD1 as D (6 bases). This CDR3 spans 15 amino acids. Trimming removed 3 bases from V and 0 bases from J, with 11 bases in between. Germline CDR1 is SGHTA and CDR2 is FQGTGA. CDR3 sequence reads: CASSLTGGLNTEAFF. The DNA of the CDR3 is TGTGCCAGCAGCTTGACAGGTGGTTTGAACACTGAAGCTTTCTTT.

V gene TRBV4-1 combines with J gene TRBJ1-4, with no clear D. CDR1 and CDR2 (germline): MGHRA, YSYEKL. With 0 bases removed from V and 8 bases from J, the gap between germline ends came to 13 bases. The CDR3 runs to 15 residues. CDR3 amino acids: CASSQDRREGEKLFF. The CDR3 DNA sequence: TGCGCCAGCAGCCAAGATCGACGGGAAGGGGAAAAACTGTTTTTT.

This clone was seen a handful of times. As DNA, the CDR3 is TGTGCCAGCAGCGGGCGGCAAGCGGGGGAGCTGTTTTTT. Its translation is CASSGRQAGELFF. This sequence joins TRBV9 and TRBJ2-2; D gene uncertain. The CDR3 is 13 residues long. Germline V gene data show CDR1 as SGDLS and CDR2 as YYNGEE. Trimming removed 3 bases from V and 8 bases from J, with 11 bases in between. Complete variable domain (other parts from reference TRBV9 and TRBJ2-2): DSGVTQTPKHLITATGQRVTLRCSPRSGDLSVYWYQQSLDQGLQFLIQYYNGEERAKGNILERFSAQQFPDLHSELNLSSLELGDSALYFCASSGRQAGELFFGEGSRLTVL.

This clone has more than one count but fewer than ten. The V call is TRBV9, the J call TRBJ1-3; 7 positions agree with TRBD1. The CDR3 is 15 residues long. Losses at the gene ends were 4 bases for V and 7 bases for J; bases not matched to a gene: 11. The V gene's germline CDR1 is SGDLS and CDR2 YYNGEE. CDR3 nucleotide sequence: TGTGCCAGCAGCACGACAGGGCACGGGGGCAACACCATATATTTT. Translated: CASSTTGHGGNTIYF.

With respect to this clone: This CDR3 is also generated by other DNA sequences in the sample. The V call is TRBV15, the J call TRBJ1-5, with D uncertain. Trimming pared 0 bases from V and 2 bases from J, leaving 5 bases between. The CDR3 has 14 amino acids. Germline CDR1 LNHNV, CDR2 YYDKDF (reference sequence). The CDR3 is CATSRDRGNQPQHF. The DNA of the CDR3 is TGTGCCACCAGCAGAGACCGTGGCAATCAGCCCCAGCATTTT.

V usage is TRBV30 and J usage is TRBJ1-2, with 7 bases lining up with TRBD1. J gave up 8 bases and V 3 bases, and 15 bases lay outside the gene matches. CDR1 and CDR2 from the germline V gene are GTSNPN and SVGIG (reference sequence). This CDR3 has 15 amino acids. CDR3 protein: CAWSLDRVGAGGYTF. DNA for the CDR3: TGTGCCTGGAGCCTAGACAGGGTTGGCGCGGGAGGCTACACCTTC.

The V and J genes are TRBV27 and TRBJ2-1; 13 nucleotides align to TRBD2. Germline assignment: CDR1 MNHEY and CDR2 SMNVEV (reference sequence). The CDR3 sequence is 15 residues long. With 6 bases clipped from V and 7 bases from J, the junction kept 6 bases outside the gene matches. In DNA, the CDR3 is TGTGCCAGCAGCCCGACTAGCGGGGGGCGGAATGAGCAGTTCTTC. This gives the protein CASSPTSGGRNEQFF.

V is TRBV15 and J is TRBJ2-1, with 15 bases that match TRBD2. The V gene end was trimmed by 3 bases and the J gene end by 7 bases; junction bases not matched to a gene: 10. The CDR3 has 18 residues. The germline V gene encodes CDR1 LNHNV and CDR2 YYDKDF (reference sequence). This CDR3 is CATSSLRTSGRALNEQFF. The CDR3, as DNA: TGTGCCACCAGCAGCCTTAGGACTAGCGGGAGGGCCTTGAATGAGCAGTTCTTC.

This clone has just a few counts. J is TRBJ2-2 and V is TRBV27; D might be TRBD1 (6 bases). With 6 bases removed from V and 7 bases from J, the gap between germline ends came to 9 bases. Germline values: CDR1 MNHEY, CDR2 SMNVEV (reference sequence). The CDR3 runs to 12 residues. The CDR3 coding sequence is TGTGCCAGCAGAACAGGGTACGGGGAGCTGTTTTTT. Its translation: CASRTGYGELFF.

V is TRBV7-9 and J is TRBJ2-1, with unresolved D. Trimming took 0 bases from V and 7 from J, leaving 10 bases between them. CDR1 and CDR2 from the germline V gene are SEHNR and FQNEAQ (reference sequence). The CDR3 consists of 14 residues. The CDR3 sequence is CASSLALGPNEQFF. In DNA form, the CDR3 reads TGTGCCAGCAGCTTAGCTCTTGGCCCTAATGAGCAGTTCTTC.

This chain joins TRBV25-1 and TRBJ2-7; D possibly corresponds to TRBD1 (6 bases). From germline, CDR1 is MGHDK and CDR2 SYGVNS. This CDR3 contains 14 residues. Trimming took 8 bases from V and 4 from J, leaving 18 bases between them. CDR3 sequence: CASQDRTTPYEQYF. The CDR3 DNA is TGTGCCAGCCAAGACAGGACCACACCATACGAGCAGTACTTC.

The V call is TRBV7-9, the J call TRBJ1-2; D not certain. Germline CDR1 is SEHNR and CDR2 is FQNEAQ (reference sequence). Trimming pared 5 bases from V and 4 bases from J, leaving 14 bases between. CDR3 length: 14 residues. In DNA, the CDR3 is TGTGCCAGCAGCACCGCCGACACGACCTATGGCTACACCTTC. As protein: CASSTADTTYGYTF.

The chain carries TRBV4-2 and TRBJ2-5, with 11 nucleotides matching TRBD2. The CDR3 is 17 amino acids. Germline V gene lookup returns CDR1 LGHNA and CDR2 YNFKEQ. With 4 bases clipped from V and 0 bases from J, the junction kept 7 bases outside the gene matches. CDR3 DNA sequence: TGTGCCAGCAGCCCCCGACTAGCGGGACTGCACCAAGAGACCCAGTACTTC. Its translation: CASSPRLAGLHQETQYF.

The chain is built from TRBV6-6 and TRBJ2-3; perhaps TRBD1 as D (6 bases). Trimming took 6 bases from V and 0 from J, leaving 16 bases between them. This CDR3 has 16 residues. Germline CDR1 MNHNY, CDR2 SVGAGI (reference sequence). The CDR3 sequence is CASRASGDLSTDTQYF. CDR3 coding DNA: TGTGCCAGCAGGGCTTCAGGGGATCTTAGCACAGATACGCAGTATTTT.